This T cell receptor (beta chain) was identified in a study of blood T cell repertoires in COVID-19. Whole-study context: From T cells, B-cell-depleted T cells, or PBMCs came the material, which was cDNA or gDNA.

Participants were aged about 18 to 89 years, lived in around 25 US areas, and enrolled virtually. Clinical histories supplied by participants themselves formed the basis of cohort assignment. In the authors' methods: Reference gene primer amplification gave nucleated cell count estimates. The method was immunoSEQ multiplex PCR; TCRdb's version includes in-frame clones alone and lacks a portion of them. V and J calls and clone size are copied from that table; D and trimming were computed from the DNA. The sample contains approximately 260,000 clones, 75% to 90% of which appear only once. V was pared by 0 bases and J by 2 bases, with 20 bases between. The CDR3 is made up of 19 amino acids. CDR1 and CDR2 (germline): LNHDA, SQIVND (reference sequence).

The rearrangement joins TRBV19 to TRBJ2-4, with D maybe TRBD1 (5 bases). The sequence derives from a young woman with acute COVID-19. Sequencing used PBMCs or T cells enriched from blood (not recorded which). The CDR3 sequence is CASSIDHGEGVGSKNIQYF. The CDR3 nucleotides read TGTGCCAGTAGTATAGATCATGGAGAAGGGGTAGGGTCCAAAAACATTCAGTACTTC.